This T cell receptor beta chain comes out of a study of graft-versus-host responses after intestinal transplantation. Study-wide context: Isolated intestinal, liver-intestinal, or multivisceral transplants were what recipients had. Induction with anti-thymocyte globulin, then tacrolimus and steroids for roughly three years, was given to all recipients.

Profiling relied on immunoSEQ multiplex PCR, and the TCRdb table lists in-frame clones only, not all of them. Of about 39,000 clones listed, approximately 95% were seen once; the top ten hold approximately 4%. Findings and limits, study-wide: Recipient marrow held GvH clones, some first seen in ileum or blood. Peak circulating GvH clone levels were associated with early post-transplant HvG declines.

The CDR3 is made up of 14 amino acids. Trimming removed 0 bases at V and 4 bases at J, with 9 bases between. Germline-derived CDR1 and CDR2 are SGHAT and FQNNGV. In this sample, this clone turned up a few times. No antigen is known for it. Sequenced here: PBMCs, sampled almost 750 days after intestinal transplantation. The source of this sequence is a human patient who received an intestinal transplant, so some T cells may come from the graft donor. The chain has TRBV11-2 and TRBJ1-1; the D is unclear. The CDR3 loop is CASSLEGSGTEAFF. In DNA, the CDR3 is TGTGCCAGCAGCTTAGAAGGTTCTGGCACTGAAGCTTTCTTT.